This paragraph reports one T cell receptor (beta chain). These data originate in a study of blood T cell repertoires in COVID-19. Across the whole study: Specimens from acute and convalescent COVID-19 originated in the United States, Italy and Spain. From T cells, B-cell-depleted T cells, or PBMCs came the material, which was cDNA or gDNA.

The CDR3 extends over 14 amino acids. The germline V gene has CDR1 MDHEN and CDR2 SYDVKM. After removal of 6 bases from V and 6 bases from J, the junction contained 8 bases not matched to a gene. In the authors' workflow: Reference gene primer amplification yielded estimated nucleated cell counts. The assay was immunoSEQ multiplex PCR, and TCRdb's table has in-frame clones only and misses some. That table furnishes V, J and clone size, whereas the DNA furnished D and trimming. This sample carries about 290,000 clones, about nine tenths of them seen once, and the ten largest clones take less than 3%. This clonotype was obtained from a woman aged 25-40 years with active or convalescent COVID-19. V and J are TRBV28 and TRBJ1-5; 7 bases are shared with TRBD1. What was sequenced was peripheral blood. The CDR3 nucleotides read TGTGCCAGCAGACGGACAGGCCGGAGTCAGCCCCAGCATTTT. It yields the protein CASRRTGRSQPQHF.